This T cell receptor (beta chain) was identified in a study of cytomegalovirus exposure and HLA in healthy donors. This CDR3 has 17 residues. The germline CDR1 and CDR2 sequences are LGHNA and YSLEER. V was pared by 1 base and J by 0 bases, with 13 bases between. PCR primers comprised 60 Vbeta and 13 Jbeta primers. The method was immunoSEQ multiplex PCR; TCRdb's version includes in-frame clones alone and lacks a portion of them. The sample holds about 180,000 clones; roughly 77% are singletons and the top ten take under 2%. The receptor's source is a woman younger than 45 in good health and CMV-seronegative. The gene calls are TRBV4-3 and TRBJ1-3; D remains unclear. Material: PBMCs. CDR3 DNA sequence: TGCGCCAGCAGCCAAGTCACTGGCTGGAGCTCTGGAAACACCATATATTTT. This encodes CASSQVTGWSSGNTIYF.